Shown below are 8 T cell receptor beta chains from a single sample sequenced in a study of T cell responses to AZD1222 COVID-19 vaccine. The table came from immunoSEQ multiplex PCR; TCRdb's copy has only in-frame clones and leaves some out. The sample shows 130,000 to 150,000 clones, roughly 89% of them seen only once. Sequenced material: peripheral blood, taken on day 0 of AZD1222 vaccination. Receptor source: an adult in good health.

J is TRBJ2-1 and V is TRBV6-5, with 7 bases that match TRBD2. J gave up 6 bases and V 0 bases, and 2 bases lay outside the gene matches. Germline values: CDR1 MNHEY, CDR2 SVGAGI. The CDR3 extends over 14 amino acids. Written as DNA, the CDR3 is TGTGCCAGCAGTTACTCTCCGGGAGGCAATGAGCAGTTCTTC. It encodes CASSYSPGGNEQFF.

V usage is TRBV5-6 and J usage is TRBJ1-6, with 8 bases matching TRBD1. This CDR3 has 16 amino acids. V shed 6 bases and J 4 bases; nucleotides not matched to a gene: 9. CDR1 is SGHDT and CDR2 is YYEEEE in the germline V gene. For the CDR3, the DNA is TGTGCCAGCAACCCAGGGGGCCCCAATTATAATTCACCCCTCCACTTT. Protein sequence: CASNPGGPNYNSPLHF.

V gene TRBV15 combines with J gene TRBJ2-7; D gene uncertain. This CDR3 has 17 amino acids. The ends were cut back, 3 bases at V and 4 bases at J, with 22 bases in the middle. Germline CDR1 and CDR2: LNHNV and YYDKDF (reference sequence). In DNA form, the CDR3 reads TGTGCCACCAGCAGGCGCTTTGCCGGCGCCTCCCGATACGAGCAGTACTTC. This encodes CATSRRFAGASRYEQYF.

V is TRBV29-1 and J is TRBJ1-2; D is unresolved. The CDR3 runs to 14 residues. CDR1 SQVTM and CDR2 ANQGSEA come from the germline V gene. The V gene lost 4 bases and the J gene lost 1 base, with 13 bases spanning the gap. CDR3 sequence reads: CSVGGSLFNYGYTF. CDR3 nucleotides: TGCAGCGTTGGAGGCAGCCTCTTTAACTATGGCTACACCTTC.

This chain connects TRBV7-9 to TRBJ1-2; TRBD1 matches at 7 bases. The CDR3 spans 14 residues. Germline V lookup: CDR1 SEHNR, CDR2 FQNEAQ (reference sequence). The ends lost 5 bases at V and 0 bases at J; junction bases unmatched: 3. The CDR3: CASSQGQANYGYTF. CDR3 sequence (DNA): TGTGCCAGCAGCCAAGGACAGGCTAACTATGGCTACACCTTC. Complete variable domain (other parts from reference TRBV7-9 and TRBJ1-2): DTGVSQNPRHKITKRGQNVTFRCDPISEHNRLYWYRQTLGQGPEFLTYFQNEAQLEKSRLLSDRFSAERPKGSFSTLEIQRTEQGDSAMYLCASSQGQANYGYTFGSGTRLTVV.

This rearrangement joins TRBV5-4 to TRBJ2-2; maybe TRBD2 (5 bases). The CDR3 extends over 13 amino acids. Trimming stripped 5 bases from V and 5 bases from J, with 10 bases between. In germline, CDR1 is SGHNT, CDR2 YYREEE (reference sequence). The CDR3 nucleotides read TGTGCCAGCAGAGGAACTAGGACCGGGGAGCTGTTTTTT. It encodes CASRGTRTGELFF.

The chain employs TRBV7-2 and TRBJ1-1; 8 bases fit TRBD1. J lost 11 bases, V lost 4 bases, and 18 bases had no gene match. Germline CDR1 is SGHTA and CDR2 is FQGNSA. The CDR3 extends over 16 amino acids. The CDR3 reads CASSSAPAAGGFWAFF. Written as DNA, the CDR3 is TGTGCCAGCAGCTCGGCCCCAGCGGCAGGGGGCTTTTGGGCTTTCTTT.

This clone was observed a few times. The J gene is TRBJ2-2, the V gene TRBV7-9; weak D call: TRBD1 (6 bases). CDR1 is SEHNR, CDR2 FQNEAQ, per germline (reference sequence). This CDR3 region has 13 residues. Trimming took 10 bases from V and 4 from J, leaving 13 bases between them. The CDR3, as DNA: TGTGCCACCGACAGGCCGGGCACCGGGGAGCTGTTTTTT. This translates into CATDRPGTGELFF.